Listed below are T cell receptor beta chains from one sample, sequenced in a study of a mutant IDH1 vaccine in newly diagnosed glioma. No antigen has been assigned to these receptors. Sequenced by immunoSEQ multiplex PCR; TCRdb stores in-frame clones only, minus some. The sample contains tens of thousands of clones, around nine tenths of which appear only once. Source: PBMCs, taken from a glioma patient whose treatment included an IDH1 peptide vaccine. The receptor set was obtained from a woman in her forties with glioma. The CDR3 runs from the conserved cysteine through the conserved F or W.

cdr3_length,j_call,v_call,cdr3_aa
16,TRBJ2-7,TRBV5-1,CASSLVVRTDTYEQYF
11,TRBJ1-1,TRBV7-9,CASTGPTEAFF
13,TRBJ1-4,TRBV19,CASTGRANEKLFF
14,TRBJ2-7,TRBV27,CASSRGASGNEQYF
14,TRBJ2-2,TRBV30,CAWEGTGASGELFF
13,TRBJ1-2,TRBV6-1,CASKGQVSYGYTF
15,NA,TRBV6-6,CASSYQGGSSYEQYF
13,TRBJ1-1,TRBV19,CASSSFPGQESFF
12,TRBJ2-5,TRBV7-8,CASSRAMETQYF
12,TRBJ2-7,TRBV10-3,CAIRGGAYEQYF
11,TRBJ2-3,TRBV20-1,CSALGTDTQYF
15,TRBJ1-1,TRBV14,CASSQAQGVNTEAFF
15,TRBJ2-7,TRBV2,CASSVLRSLSYEQYF
14,TRBJ2-2,TRBV19,CASTPRVGTGELFF
13,TRBJ1-6,TRBV7-2,CASSQGGSSPLHF
13,TRBJ1-1,TRBV2,CASSEQKNTEAFF
15,TRBJ2-7,TRBV19,CASSIADRGVYEQYF